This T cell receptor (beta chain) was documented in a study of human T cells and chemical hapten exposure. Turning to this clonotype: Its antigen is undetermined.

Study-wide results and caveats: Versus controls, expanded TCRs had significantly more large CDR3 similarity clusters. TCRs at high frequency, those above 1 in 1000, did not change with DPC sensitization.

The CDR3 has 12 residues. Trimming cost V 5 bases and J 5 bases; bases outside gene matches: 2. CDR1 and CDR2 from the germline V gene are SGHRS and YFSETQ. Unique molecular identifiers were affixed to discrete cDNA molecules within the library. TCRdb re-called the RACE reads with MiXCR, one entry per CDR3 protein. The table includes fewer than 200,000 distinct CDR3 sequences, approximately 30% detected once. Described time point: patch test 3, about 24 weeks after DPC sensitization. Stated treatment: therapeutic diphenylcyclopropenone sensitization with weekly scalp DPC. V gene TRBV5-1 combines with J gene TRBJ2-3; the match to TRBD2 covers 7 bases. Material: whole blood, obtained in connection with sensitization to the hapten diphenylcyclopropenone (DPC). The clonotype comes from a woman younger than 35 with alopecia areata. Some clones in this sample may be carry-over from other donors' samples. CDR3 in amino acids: CASRTGGDTQYF. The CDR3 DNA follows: TGCGCCAGCAGAACGGGGGGAGATACGCAGTATTTT. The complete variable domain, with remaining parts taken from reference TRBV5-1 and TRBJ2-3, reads KAGVTQTPRYLIKTRGQQVTLSCSPISGHRSVSWYQQTPGQGLQFLFEYFSETQRNKGNFPGRFSGRQFSNSRSEMNVSTLELGDSALYLCASRTGGDTQYFGPGTRLTVL.